A single T cell receptor beta chain is shown here with its context. The antigen is unknown. The sample originates from a study of T cells in localized non-small cell lung cancer. General study findings and limits: Median around 60 top-100 tumor clones were shared with paired adjacent lung. Because sequencing included only one region (of the tumor), heterogeneity remains possible.

Sequencing used immunoSEQ multiplex PCR; TCRdb keeps in-frame clones, though not all of them. The data show over 10,000 clones, 70% to 90% seen once. The specimen was peripheral blood, collected before any cancer treatment. The receptor was derived from a male donor older than 55 with stage III lung adenocarcinoma.

In DNA form, the CDR3 reads TGTGCCAGCAGTGCGAGGGGACAGGGGCTGAGCGGCTACACCTTC. As protein: CASSARGQGLSGYTF. V gene TRBV6-1 combines with J gene TRBJ1-2; 10 positions match TRBD1. The CDR3 spans 15 residues. The germline CDR1 and CDR2 sequences are MNHNS and SASEGT. The junction had 10 bases not matched to a gene; V was cut back by 4 bases and J by 8 bases.